The sequence of this TCR beta chain was determined in a study of T cells in Graves' hyperthyroidism and ophthalmopathy. Study-level results: In the blood, most expanded thyroid clonotypes above 0.001 appeared as well.

Regions amplified from RNA transcripts were the TCR beta CDR3 regions. RT-PCR in the first round (using the HTBI primer set) targeted the TCR CDR3. One entry per CDR3 protein results from TCRdb running MiXCR on the multiplex PCR reads. The repertoire holds about 180,000 distinct CDR3 sequences, with 9.4% as singletons. This clonotype has a count of ten or more. The antigen is not known. V lost 1 base, J lost 1 base, and 7 bases lay in between. CDR1 and CDR2 from the germline V gene are SEHNR and FQNEAQ (reference sequence). The CDR3 loop spans 14 amino acids. This sequence joins TRBV7-9 and TRBJ1-1; weak D call: TRBD1 (5 bases). The sample taken for sequencing was blood. The TCR originated in a woman under 30 with Graves' hyperthyroidism that later progressed to Graves' ophthalmopathy. This chain's CDR3 is CASSLVQGNTEAFF. The DNA of the CDR3 is TGTGCCAGCAGCTTAGTGCAGGGGAACACTGAAGCTTTCTTT. The full variable domain, its missing parts supplied by reference TRBV7-9 and TRBJ1-1, is DTGVSQNPRHKITKRGQNVTFRCDPISEHNRLYWYRQTLGQGPEFLTYFQNEAQLEKSRLLSDRFSAERPKGSFSTLEIQRTEQGDSAMYLCASSLVQGNTEAFFGQGTRLTVV.